Shown below are 9 T cell receptor beta chains from a single sample sequenced in a study of T-cell reconstitution after alpha-beta-depleted transplantation in children. The TCRbeta library was prepared with unique molecular identifiers. Each CDR3 protein is one row after TCRdb ran MiXCR on the PCR reads. The table records around 530,000 distinct CDR3 sequences, 30% to 35% of them present only once. Source: PBMCs from the stem cell graft donor, taken from the stem cell graft. The receptors derive from a human donor who donated a stem cell graft to a child with aplastic anemia.

The chain is built from TRBV6-2 or TRBV6-3 and TRBJ1-1, with a possible D match to TRBD1 (6 bases). CDR3 length equals 16 residues. CDR1 is MNHEY, CDR2 SVGEGT, per germline. V lost 1 base and J lost 0, with 12 bases in between. CDR3 sequence: CASSYWGQSMNTEAFF. As DNA, the CDR3 is TGTGCCAGCAGTTACTGGGGACAAAGCATGAACACTGAAGCTTTCTTT.

The chain links TRBV15 to TRBJ2-1; D is unresolved. In germline, CDR1 is LNHNV, CDR2 YYDKDF (reference sequence). This CDR3 is built from 12 residues. V dropped 8 bases and J dropped 1 base, with 6 bases sitting between them. As DNA, the CDR3 is TGTGCCACCGGGCGGTCCTACAATGAGCAGTTCTTC. It yields the protein CATGRSYNEQFF.

This clonotype was seen once. The chain combines TRBV4-3 with TRBJ2-3; D not certain. CDR3 size: 14 residues. Between the trimmed V and J ends, which lost 0 bases and 0 bases, there was a span of 4 bases. Germline-derived CDR1 and CDR2 are LGHNA and YSLEER. CDR3 DNA sequence: TGCGCCAGCAGCCAAGACGGCAGCACAGATACGCAGTATTTT. The encoded protein is CASSQDGSTDTQYF.

The chain recombines TRBV18 with TRBJ2-2, with D perhaps matching TRBD2 (5 bases). Trimming removed 0 bases from V and 10 bases from J, with 6 bases in between. CDR3 size: 12 residues. The germline CDR1 and CDR2 sequences are KGHSH and LQKENI. Here the CDR3 DNA reads TGTGCCAGCTCACCACCGGGAGAGGAGCTGTTTTTT. Translating gives CASSPPGEELFF.

The genes are TRBV7-2 and TRBJ2-7; the match to TRBD2 covers 13 bases. Germline lookup yields CDR1 SGHTA and CDR2 FQGNSA. The length of the CDR3 is 15 residues. V shed 1 base and J 5 bases; nucleotides not matched to a gene: 2. The CDR3: CASSLGLAGGHEQYV. For the CDR3, the DNA is TGTGCCAGCAGCTTAGGACTAGCGGGAGGCCACGAGCAGTACGTC.

The chain has TRBV6-2 or TRBV6-3 and TRBJ2-6; D unclear. The CDR3 has 16 amino acids. V was cut by 2 bases and J by 3 bases, with 11 bases left in between. Looked up from germline, CDR1 is MNHEY and CDR2 is SVGEGT. This CDR3 reads CASSYVPGGGANVLTF. The DNA for the CDR3 is TGTGCCAGCAGTTACGTACCGGGTGGTGGGGCCAACGTCCTGACTTTC.

The gene calls are TRBV12-3 or TRBV12-4 and TRBJ1-3; 12 bases map to TRBD1. The CDR3 has 18 amino acids. J lost 1 base, V lost 5 bases, and 9 bases had no gene match. In DNA form, the CDR3 reads TGTGCCAGCAGTCAAGGGACAGGGGGCGTCGGATCTGGAAACACCATATATTTT. Translation: CASSQGTGGVGSGNTIYF.

This clonotype has a handful of counts. The chain recombines TRBV7-2 with TRBJ2-7, with a weak D call TRBD2 (5 bases). This CDR3 is 13 amino acids long. Between the trimmed V and J ends, which lost 0 bases and 3 bases, there was a span of 6 bases. Germline V gene data show CDR1 as SGHTA and CDR2 as FQGNSA. This CDR3 is CASSLALGYEQYV. The CDR3 coding sequence is TGTGCCAGCAGCTTAGCACTAGGCTACGAGCAGTACGTC.

The chain links TRBV7-2 to TRBJ2-5, with D perhaps TRBD2 (6 bases). V lost 4 bases and J 6 bases, leaving 21 bases between the germline ends. Germline V gene data show CDR1 as SGHTA and CDR2 as FQGNSA. The CDR3 contains 16 residues. Here the CDR3 reads CASSWGGQGLMQTQYF. The CDR3 DNA reads TGTGCCAGCAGCTGGGGAGGTCAGGGATTGATGCAGACCCAGTACTTC.